Sequencing of this T cell receptor (beta chain) was carried out in a study of T cells after yellow fever vaccination. General study results and limits: Abundant clonotypes from the bulk population could have been carried over as contaminants into FACS-sorted repertoires. At about 97% for CD4 and approximately 89% for CD8, most primary-vaccination clones showed up again after the booster.

V lost 0 bases and J lost 2; bases outside the gene matches: 9. The CDR3 runs to 18 residues. Looked up from germline, CDR1 is LGHNA and CDR2 is YSLEER. In TCRdb, the 5' RACE reads were re-called with MiXCR into one record per CDR3 protein. The profile shows hundreds of thousands of distinct CDR3 sequences, about an eighth of them singletons. This clonotype was detected a few times. Its antigen is unknown. The chain carries TRBV4-3 and TRBJ2-3; 9 nucleotides agree with TRBD1. This TCR was recovered from a man between 18 and 29 years old who received the YFV17D yellow fever vaccine. The material sequenced was CD4+ T cells sorted from PBMCs, taken 15 days after the yellow fever booster vaccination. Here the CDR3 reads CASSQEWGTGSTTDTQYF. The CDR3 DNA is TGCGCCAGCAGCCAAGAGTGGGGGACAGGGAGTACCACAGATACGCAGTATTTT.